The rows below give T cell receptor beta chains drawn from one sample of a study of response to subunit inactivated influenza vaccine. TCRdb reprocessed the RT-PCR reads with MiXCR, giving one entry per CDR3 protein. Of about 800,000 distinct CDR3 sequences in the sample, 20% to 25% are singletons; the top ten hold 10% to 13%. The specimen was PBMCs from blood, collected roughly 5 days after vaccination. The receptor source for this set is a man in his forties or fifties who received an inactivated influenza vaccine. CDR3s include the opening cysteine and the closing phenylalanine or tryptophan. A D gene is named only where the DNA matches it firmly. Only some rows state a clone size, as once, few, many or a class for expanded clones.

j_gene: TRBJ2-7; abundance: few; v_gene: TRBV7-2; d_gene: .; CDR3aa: CASSQIGSYEQYF; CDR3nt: TGTGCCAGCAGCCAGATAGGCAGCTACGAGCAGTACTTC
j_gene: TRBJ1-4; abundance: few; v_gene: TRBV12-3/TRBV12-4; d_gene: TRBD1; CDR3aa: CASSYTGAMGEKLFF; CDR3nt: TGTGCCAGCAGTTACACAGGGGCCATGGGAGAAAAACTGTTTTTT
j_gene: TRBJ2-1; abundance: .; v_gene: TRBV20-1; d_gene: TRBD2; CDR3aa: CLPGTSGYNEQFF; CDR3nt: TGCCTACCCGGGACTAGCGGTTACAATGAGCAGTTCTTC
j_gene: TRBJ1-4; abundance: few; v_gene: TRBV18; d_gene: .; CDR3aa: CASSPWATTNEKLFF; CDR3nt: TGTGCCAGCTCACCATGGGCCACAACTAATGAAAAACTGTTTTTT
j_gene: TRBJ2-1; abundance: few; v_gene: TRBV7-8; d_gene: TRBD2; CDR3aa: CASSSRERGGRWSYNEQFF; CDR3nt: TGTGCCAGCAGCTCCCGGGAGCGGGGGGGCCGATGGTCCTACAATGAGCAGTTCTTC
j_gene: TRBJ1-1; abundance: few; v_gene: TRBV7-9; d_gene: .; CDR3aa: CASSVADTEAFF; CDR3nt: TGTGCCAGCAGCGTAGCGGACACTGAAGCTTTCTTT
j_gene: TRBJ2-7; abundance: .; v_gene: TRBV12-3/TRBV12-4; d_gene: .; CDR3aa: CASSKGYEQYF; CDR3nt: TGTGCCAGCAGTAAGGGCTACGAGCAGTACTTC
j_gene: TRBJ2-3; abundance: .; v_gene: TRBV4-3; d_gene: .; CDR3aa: CASSPRTFPSTDTQYF; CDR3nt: TGCGCCAGCAGCCCACGGACTTTCCCAAGCACAGATACGCAGTATTTT
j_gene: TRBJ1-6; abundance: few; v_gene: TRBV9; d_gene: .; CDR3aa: CASSPWVGISPLHF; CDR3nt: TGTGCCAGCAGCCCGTGGGTCGGAATTTCACCCCTCCACTTT
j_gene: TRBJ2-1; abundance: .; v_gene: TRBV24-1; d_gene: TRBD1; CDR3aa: CATSPGTANEQFF; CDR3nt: TGTGCCACCAGTCCCGGGACAGCAAATGAGCAGTTCTTC
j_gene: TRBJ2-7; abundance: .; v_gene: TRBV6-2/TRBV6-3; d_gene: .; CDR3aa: CASSNGLVYEQYF; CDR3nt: TGTGCCAGCAGCAACGGACTTGTTTACGAGCAGTACTTC
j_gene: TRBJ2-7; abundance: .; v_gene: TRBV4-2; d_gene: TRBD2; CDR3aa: CASSERRELWNEQYF; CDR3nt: TGTGCCTCCTCCGAACGGCGGGAGTTGTGGAACGAGCAGTACTTC
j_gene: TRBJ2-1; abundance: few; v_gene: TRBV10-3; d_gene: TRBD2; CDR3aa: CAIRSTSGVSAISYNEQFF; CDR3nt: TGTGCCATCAGATCGACTAGCGGGGTAAGCGCGATCTCCTACAATGAGCAGTTCTTC
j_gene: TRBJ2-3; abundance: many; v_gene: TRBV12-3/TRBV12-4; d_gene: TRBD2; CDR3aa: CASTFPGLADSDTQYF; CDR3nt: TGTGCCAGCACTTTCCCGGGACTAGCGGATTCAGATACGCAGTATTTT
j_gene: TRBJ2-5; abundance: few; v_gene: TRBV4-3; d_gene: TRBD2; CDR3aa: CASSQTVAGVKETQYF; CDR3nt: TGCGCCAGCAGCCAAACCGTAGCGGGAGTTAAGGAGACCCAGTACTTC
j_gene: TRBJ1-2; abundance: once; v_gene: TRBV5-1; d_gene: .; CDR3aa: CASSFSGPANYGYTF; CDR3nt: TGCGCCAGCAGCTTTTCAGGGCCGGCTAACTATGGCTACACCTTC
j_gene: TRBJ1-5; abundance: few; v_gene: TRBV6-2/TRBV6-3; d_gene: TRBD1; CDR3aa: CASSPQRDRGLNQPQHF; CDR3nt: TGTGCCAGCAGTCCACAAAGGGACAGGGGGCTCAATCAGCCCCAGCATTTT
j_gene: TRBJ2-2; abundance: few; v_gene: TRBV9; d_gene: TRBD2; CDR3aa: CASSTTFVAGVTGELFF; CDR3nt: TGTGCCAGCAGCACAACGTTCGTAGCGGGAGTAACCGGGGAGCTGTTTTTT
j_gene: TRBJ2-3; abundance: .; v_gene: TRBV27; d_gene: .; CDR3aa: CASSLRDPQWDTQYF; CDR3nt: TGTGCCAGCAGTCTCCGGGACCCCCAATGGGATACGCAGTATTTT
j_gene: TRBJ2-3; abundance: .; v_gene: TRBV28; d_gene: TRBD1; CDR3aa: CASRTGQIFTDTQYF; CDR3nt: TGTGCCAGCCGGACAGGACAGATCTTCACAGATACGCAGTATTTT
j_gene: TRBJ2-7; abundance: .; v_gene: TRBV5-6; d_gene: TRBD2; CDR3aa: CASSLGLAGVSSRYEQYF; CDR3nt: TGTGCCAGCAGCTTGGGACTAGCGGGAGTATCATCCCGGTACGAGCAGTACTTC
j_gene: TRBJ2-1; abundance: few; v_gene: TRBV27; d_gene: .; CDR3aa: CASSQDTASYNEQFF; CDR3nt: TGTGCCAGCAGTCAGGACACCGCCTCCTACAATGAGCAGTTCTTC
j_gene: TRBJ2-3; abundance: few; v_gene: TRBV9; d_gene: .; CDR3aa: CASSEHRGGTQYF; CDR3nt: TGTGCCAGCAGCGAACACAGGGGGGGTACGCAGTATTTT
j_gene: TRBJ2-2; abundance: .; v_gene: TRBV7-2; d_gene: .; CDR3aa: CASSPLPGGNTGELFF; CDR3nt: TGTGCCAGCAGCCCCCTTCCGGGGGGCAACACCGGGGAGCTGTTTTTT
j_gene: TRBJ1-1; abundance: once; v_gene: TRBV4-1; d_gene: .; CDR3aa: CASSQDPGLGRGGTEAFF; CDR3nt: TGCGCCAGCAGCCAAGATCCGGGCCTAGGCCGCGGGGGAACTGAAGCTTTCTTT
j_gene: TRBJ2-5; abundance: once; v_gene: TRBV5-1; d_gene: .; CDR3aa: CASRESEETQYF; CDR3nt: TGCGCCAGCAGGGAATCGGAAGAGACCCAGTACTTC
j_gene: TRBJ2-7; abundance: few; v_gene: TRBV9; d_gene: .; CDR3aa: CASSGGLSGEFYEQYF; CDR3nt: TGTGCCAGCAGCGGGGGGCTGAGCGGGGAGTTCTACGAGCAGTACTTC
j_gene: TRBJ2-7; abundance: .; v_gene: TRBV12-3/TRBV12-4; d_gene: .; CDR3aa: CASSLGRLEYEQYF; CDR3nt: TGTGCCAGCAGTTTAGGCCGACTAGAGTACGAGCAGTACTTC
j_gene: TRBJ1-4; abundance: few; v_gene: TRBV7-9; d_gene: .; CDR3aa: CASSSILFNEKLFF; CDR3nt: TGTGCCAGCAGTTCCATCCTATTTAATGAAAAACTGTTTTTT
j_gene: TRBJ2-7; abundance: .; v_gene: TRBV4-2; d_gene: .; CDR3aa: CASSPTSTAGDEQYF; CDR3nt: TGTGCCAGCAGCCCCACCTCTACAGCTGGGGACGAGCAGTACTTC
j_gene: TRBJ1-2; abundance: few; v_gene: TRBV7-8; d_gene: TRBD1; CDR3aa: CASSLQGADGYTF; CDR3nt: TGTGCCAGCAGCTTACAGGGGGCCGACGGCTACACCTTC
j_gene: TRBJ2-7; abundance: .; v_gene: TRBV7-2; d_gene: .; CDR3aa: CASSPSGVSSYEQYF; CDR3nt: TGTGCCAGCAGCCCCTCTGGGGTGAGCTCCTACGAGCAGTACTTC
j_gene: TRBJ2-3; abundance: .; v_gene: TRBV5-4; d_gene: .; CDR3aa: CASSGGTSSTDTQYF; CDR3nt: TGTGCCAGCAGCGGCGGGACTTCTAGCACAGATACGCAGTATTTT
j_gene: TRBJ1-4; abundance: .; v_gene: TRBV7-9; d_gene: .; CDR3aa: CASSPQDRGSGEKLFF; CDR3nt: TGTGCCAGCAGCCCACAGGACCGGGGATCGGGCGAAAAACTGTTTTTT
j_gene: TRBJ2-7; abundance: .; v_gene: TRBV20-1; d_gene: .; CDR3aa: CSASRDSRGEQYF; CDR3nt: TGCAGTGCTAGTAGGGATTCTAGGGGCGAGCAGTACTTC
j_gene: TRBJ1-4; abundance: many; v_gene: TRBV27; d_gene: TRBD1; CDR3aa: CASSAPGQGSEKLFF; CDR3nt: TGTGCCAGCTCAGCCCCGGGACAGGGATCTGAAAAACTGTTTTTT
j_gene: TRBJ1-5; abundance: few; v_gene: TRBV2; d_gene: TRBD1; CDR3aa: CASTWTGTGNQPQHF; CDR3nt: TGTGCCAGCACTTGGACAGGGACAGGCAATCAGCCCCAGCATTTT
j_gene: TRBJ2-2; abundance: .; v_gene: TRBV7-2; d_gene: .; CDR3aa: CASSNPSTGELFF; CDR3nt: TGTGCCAGCAGCAACCCGTCCACCGGGGAGCTGTTTTTT
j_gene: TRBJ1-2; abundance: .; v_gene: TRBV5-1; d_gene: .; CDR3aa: CASSLGSESSGGYTF; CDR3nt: TGCGCCAGCAGCTTAGGGTCCGAGTCTAGCGGTGGCTACACCTTC
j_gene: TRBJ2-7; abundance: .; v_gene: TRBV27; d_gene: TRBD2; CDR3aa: CASSSGTSGSGDEQYF; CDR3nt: TGTGCCAGCAGCTCTGGGACTAGCGGGAGTGGAGACGAGCAGTACTTC
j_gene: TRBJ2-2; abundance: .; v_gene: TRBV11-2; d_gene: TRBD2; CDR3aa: CASSTSGGRSSNTGELFF; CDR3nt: TGTGCCAGCAGTACCTCCGGCGGGAGGTCCTCAAACACCGGGGAGCTGTTTTTT
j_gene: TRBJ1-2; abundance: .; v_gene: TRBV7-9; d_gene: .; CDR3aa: CASSSSLYYGYTF; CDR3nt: TGTGCCAGCAGCTCGTCCCTTTACTATGGCTACACCTTC
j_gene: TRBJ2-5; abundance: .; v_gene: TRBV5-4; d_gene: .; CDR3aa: CASSRTGTNQETQYF; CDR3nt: TGTGCCAGCAGCCGGACCGGGACAAACCAAGAGACCCAGTACTTC
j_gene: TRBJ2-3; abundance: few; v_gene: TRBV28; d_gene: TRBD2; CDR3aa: CASSPPASGISADTQYF; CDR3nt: TGTGCCAGCAGTCCCCCCGCTAGCGGGATATCGGCAGATACGCAGTATTTT
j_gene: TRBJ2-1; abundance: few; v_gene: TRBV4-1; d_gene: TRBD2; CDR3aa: CASSQPLAGGSYNEQFF; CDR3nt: TGCGCCAGCAGCCAGCCACTAGCGGGGGGGTCTTACAATGAGCAGTTCTTC
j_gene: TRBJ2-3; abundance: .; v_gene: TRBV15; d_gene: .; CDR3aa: CATSGLGRPDTQYF; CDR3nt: TGTGCCACCAGCGGGTTGGGGCGACCGGATACGCAGTATTTT
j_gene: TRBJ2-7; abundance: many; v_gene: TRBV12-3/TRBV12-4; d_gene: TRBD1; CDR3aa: CASRIGGDSSYEQYF; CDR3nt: TGTGCCAGCAGAATAGGGGGCGACTCCTCCTACGAGCAGTACTTC
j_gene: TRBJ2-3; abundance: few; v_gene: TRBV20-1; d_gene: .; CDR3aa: CSAEGSYTDTQYF; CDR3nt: TGCAGTGCTGAGGGCTCCTACACAGATACGCAGTATTTT
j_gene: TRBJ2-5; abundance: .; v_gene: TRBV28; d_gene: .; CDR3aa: CASSLRLPSFNQETQYF; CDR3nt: TGTGCCAGCAGTTTACGACTCCCCTCCTTCAATCAAGAGACCCAGTACTTC
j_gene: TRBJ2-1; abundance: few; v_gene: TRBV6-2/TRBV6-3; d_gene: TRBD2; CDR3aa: CASSILAGDYNEQFF; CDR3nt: TGTGCCAGCAGCATCCTAGCGGGGGACTACAATGAGCAGTTCTTC
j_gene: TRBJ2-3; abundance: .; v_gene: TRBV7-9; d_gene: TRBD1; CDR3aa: CASSLDRGLATDTQYF; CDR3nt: TGTGCCAGCAGCTTGGACAGGGGGCTGGCAACAGATACGCAGTATTTT
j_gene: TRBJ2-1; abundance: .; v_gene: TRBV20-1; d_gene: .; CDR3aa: CSASGTGNEQFF; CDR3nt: TGCAGTGCTAGCGGTACGGGCAATGAGCAGTTCTTC
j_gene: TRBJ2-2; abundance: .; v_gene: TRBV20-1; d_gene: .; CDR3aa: CSARGTDRDTGELFF; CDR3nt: TGCAGTGCTAGAGGCACGGACAGAGACACCGGGGAGCTGTTTTTT
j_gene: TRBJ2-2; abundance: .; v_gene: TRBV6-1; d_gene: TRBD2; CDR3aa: CASRLAVNTGELFF; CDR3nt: TGTGCCAGCCGGCTAGCGGTGAACACCGGGGAGCTGTTTTTT
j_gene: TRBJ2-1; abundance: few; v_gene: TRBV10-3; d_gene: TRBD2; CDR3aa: CAIGGTTYNEQFF; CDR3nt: TGTGCCATCGGTGGGACTACCTACAATGAGCAGTTCTTC
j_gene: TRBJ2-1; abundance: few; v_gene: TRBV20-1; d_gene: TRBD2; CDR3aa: CSARASRGAGRYNEQFF; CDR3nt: TGCAGTGCTAGAGCTTCGCGGGGGGCCGGAAGATACAATGAGCAGTTCTTC
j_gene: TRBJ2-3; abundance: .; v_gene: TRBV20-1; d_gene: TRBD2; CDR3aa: CSARVAGGSTDTQYF; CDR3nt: TGCAGTGCTAGAGTGGCGGGAGGGAGCACAGATACGCAGTATTTT